Listed here are 24 T cell receptor beta chains from one sample, sequenced in a study of blood T cell repertoires in COVID-19. Clones were read by immunoSEQ multiplex PCR, and TCRdb kept only the in-frame ones, dropping some. The sample has around 140,000 clones; over 80% are singletons. Sequencing was performed on PBMCs or T cells enriched from blood (not recorded which). The receptors stem from a man aged 55 to 70 who had recovered from COVID-19.

The chain uses TRBV29-1 and TRBJ1-2; 12 bases fit TRBD1. Germline trimming cut 6 bases from V and 2 bases from J; bases unmatched to any gene: 4. CDR3 length: 14 amino acids. Per the germline V gene, CDR1 is SQVTM and CDR2 is ANQGSEA. CDR3 coding DNA: TGCAGCGTCGAGGGACAGGGGGCGAACTATGGCTACACCTTC. Its translation is CSVEGQGANYGYTF.

J is TRBJ2-2 and V is TRBV19; D call uncertain. With 3 bases removed from V and 7 bases from J, the gap between germline ends came to 6 bases. The CDR3 consists of 12 residues. Germline lookup yields CDR1 LNHDA and CDR2 SQIVND (reference sequence). The CDR3 reads CASSILDGELFF. In DNA, the CDR3 is TGTGCCAGTAGTATTCTAGACGGGGAGCTGTTTTTT.

This clone was detected a few times. V usage is TRBV7-9 and J usage is TRBJ2-6; no clear D gene. The CDR3 consists of 15 residues. The germline V gene encodes CDR1 SEHNR and CDR2 FQNEAQ (reference sequence). V lost 5 bases, J lost 0 bases, and 8 bases lay in between. CDR3: CASSRDSSGANVLTF. The CDR3 DNA reads as TGTGCCAGCAGCCGTGACTCCTCTGGGGCCAACGTCCTGACTTTC. Variable domain in full (rest from reference TRBV7-9 and TRBJ2-6): DTGVSQNPRHKITKRGQNVTFRCDPISEHNRLYWYRQTLGQGPEFLTYFQNEAQLEKSRLLSDRFSAERPKGSFSTLEIQRTEQGDSAMYLCASSRDSSGANVLTFGAGSRLTVL.

This clone was seen only a few times. Here the CDR3 reads CASSSRLGYEQYF. In DNA, the CDR3 is TGTGCCAGCAGTTCCCGACTGGGCTACGAGCAGTACTTC. The chain carries TRBV12-3 or TRBV12-4 and TRBJ2-7; unclear D gene. There are 13 residues in the CDR3. V was clipped by 4 bases and J by 3 bases, with 10 bases between them.

V and J are TRBV2 and TRBJ1-6; D ambiguous. This CDR3 region has 10 residues. From germline, CDR1 is SNHLY and CDR2 FYNNEI. Trimming removed 4 bases at V and 12 bases at J, with 4 bases between. CDR3 coding DNA: TGTGCCAGCAGTGGTAAACCCCTCCACTTT. The encoded protein is CASSGKPLHF.

This clone was detected only a few times. CDR3 nucleotides: TGCAGTGCTAGTCGCGGGGGAGGTTACGAGCAGTACTTC. Translation gives CSASRGGGYEQYF. The chain recombines TRBV20-1 with TRBJ2-7; 7 bases are a match to TRBD2. V shed 3 bases and J 4 bases; nucleotides not matched to a gene: 6. Germline-derived CDR1 and CDR2 are DFQATT and SNEGSKA (reference sequence). The CDR3 is 13 residues long.

The chain uses TRBV5-1 and TRBJ2-1, with 9 bases that match TRBD2. Germline V gene lookup returns CDR1 SGHRS and CDR2 YFSETQ. The CDR3 extends over 16 amino acids. Trimming at V came to 4 bases and at J to 4 bases, leaving 9 bases not matched to a gene. CDR3 region: CASSPQASGGYNEQFF. The CDR3 DNA sequence: TGCGCCAGCAGCCCCCAAGCAAGCGGGGGGTACAATGAGCAGTTCTTC.

This clone was seen just once. The genes are TRBV5-1 and TRBJ1-2, with 8 bases matching TRBD1. Germline CDR1 reads SGHRS; CDR2 reads YFSETQ. V gave up 3 bases and J gave up 4 bases; unmatched junction bases: 14. The CDR3 sequence is 17 residues long. The CDR3: CASSYKPGGQDRYGYTF. The DNA for the CDR3 is TGCGCCAGCAGCTACAAACCCGGGGGACAGGACCGCTATGGCTACACCTTC. Looking up the rest from reference TRBV5-1 and TRBJ1-2 gives the full variable domain: KAGVTQTPRYLIKTRGQQVTLSCSPISGHRSVSWYQQTPGQGLQFLFEYFSETQRNKGNFPGRFSGRQFSNSRSEMNVSTLELGDSALYLCASSYKPGGQDRYGYTFGSGTRLTVV.

This chain uses TRBV7-8 with TRBJ1-2; D gene ambiguous. Trimming cost V 4 bases and J 4 bases, with 10 bases left between them. There are 13 residues in the CDR3. Germline V gene data show CDR1 as SGHVS and CDR2 as FQNEAQ. The CDR3 DNA reads as TGTGCCAGCAGCTCCTACGGGGTCTATGGCTACACCTTC. This gives the protein CASSSYGVYGYTF.

The CDR3 protein is CASNPAGRTGELFF. The CDR3 DNA sequence: TGTGCCAGCAATCCGGCAGGGAGGACCGGGGAGCTGTTTTTT. The V and J genes are TRBV6-5 and TRBJ2-2, with a possible D match to TRBD2 (6 bases). The CDR3 runs to 14 residues. Trimming took off 7 bases at V and 5 bases at J, with 14 bases between the two ends. CDR1 is MNHEY, CDR2 SVGAGI, per germline.

The chain uses TRBV28 and TRBJ2-6; TRBD1 aligns across 7 bases. The CDR3 consists of 16 residues. Germline values: CDR1 MDHEN, CDR2 SYDVKM. Germline trimming cut 5 bases from V and 2 bases from J; bases unmatched to any gene: 6. CDR3 coding DNA: TGTGCCAGCAGTAGACAGGGAGTACCTGGGGCCAACGTCCTGACTTTC. Translation: CASSRQGVPGANVLTF. Full variable domain (missing parts from reference TRBV28 and TRBJ2-6): DVKVTQSSRYLVKRTGEKVFLECVQDMDHENMFWYRQDPGLGLRLIYFSYDVKMKEKGDIPEGYSVSREKKERFSLILESASTNQTSMYLCASSRQGVPGANVLTFGAGSRLTVL.

The V and J genes are TRBV28 and TRBJ1-4; 7 nucleotides agree with TRBD1. The CDR3 runs 16 residues. Germline V gene lookup returns CDR1 MDHEN and CDR2 SYDVKM. V gave up 6 bases and J gave up 7 bases; unmatched junction bases: 14. This chain's CDR3 is CASSPPLGGLGEKLFF. As DNA, the CDR3 is TGTGCCAGCAGCCCTCCACTAGGGGGCCTGGGTGAAAAACTGTTTTTT.

The gene calls are TRBV6-6 and TRBJ2-7; D is possibly TRBD2 (5 bases). The CDR3 extends over 15 amino acids. V lost 0 bases and J lost 0, with 9 bases in between. The germline CDR1 and CDR2 sequences are MNHNY and SVGAGI (reference sequence). CDR3 sequence: CASSYSIGSSYEQYF. The CDR3 nucleotides read TGTGCCAGCAGTTACTCGATAGGGAGCTCCTACGAGCAGTACTTC.

The chain combines TRBV27 with TRBJ2-7; D unclear. V lost 6 bases, J lost 3 bases, and 15 bases lay in between. CDR1 MNHEY and CDR2 SMNVEV come from the germline V gene (reference sequence). This CDR3 is 14 amino acids long. Here the CDR3 reads CASSQTPLNYEQYF. The CDR3 bases are TGTGCCAGCAGCCAGACACCGTTGAACTACGAGCAGTACTTC.

The chain couples TRBV14 to TRBJ1-3; D remains ambiguous. Trimming cost V 5 bases and J 4 bases, with 6 bases left between them. This CDR3 contains 12 residues. The germline V gene has CDR1 SGHDN and CDR2 FVKESK. The CDR3 DNA reads TGTGCCAGCAGCATCAGGGGAAACACCATATATTTT. This translates into CASSIRGNTIYF. The full variable domain, its missing parts supplied by reference TRBV14 and TRBJ1-3, is EAGVTQFPSHSVIEKGQTVTLRCDPISGHDNLYWYRRVMGKEIKFLLHFVKESKQDESGMPNNRFLAERTGGTYSTLKVQPAELEDSGVYFCASSIRGNTIYFGEGSWLTVV.

The chain combines TRBV28 with TRBJ2-7; D gene ambiguous. Trimming left V 6 bases short and J 0 bases short, with 9 bases between. CDR1 is MDHEN and CDR2 is SYDVKM in the germline V gene. The CDR3 is 13 residues long. The CDR3 loop is CASRTPSSYEQYF. The CDR3, as DNA: TGTGCCAGCAGAACCCCGAGCTCCTACGAGCAGTACTTC.

In its sample, this clone was seen once. V and J are TRBV6-1 and TRBJ2-6; no clear D gene. Trimming shortened V by 7 bases and J by 0 bases, and 4 bases separated the two germline ends. CDR3 length: 13 amino acids. Germline V gives CDR1 MNHNS, CDR2 SASEGT. The CDR3 sequence is CASKSSGANVLTF. As DNA, the CDR3 is TGTGCCAGCAAGAGCTCTGGGGCCAACGTCCTGACTTTC.

The chain is built from TRBV12-3 or TRBV12-4 and TRBJ1-1; no clear D gene. V was cut by 3 bases and J by 3 bases, with 5 bases left in between. This CDR3 is built from 12 residues. The CDR3: CASSLRDTEAFF. CDR3 in DNA: TGTGCCAGCAGTTTGCGCGACACTGAAGCTTTCTTT.

V usage is TRBV4-1 and J usage is TRBJ1-2, with D perhaps TRBD1 (6 bases). The V end was cut by 4 bases, the J end by 10 bases, with 19 bases between. The germline V gene encodes CDR1 MGHRA and CDR2 YSYEKL. The CDR3 is made up of 14 amino acids. The CDR3 DNA reads as TGCGCCAGCAGCCCCCCTGGGACACCGAGAGACTACACCTTC. Its protein product is CASSPPGTPRDYTF.

The rearrangement uses TRBV29-1 and TRBJ1-5; D gene unclear. V lost 7 bases and J 0 bases, leaving 7 bases between the germline ends. The CDR3 has 12 amino acids. From germline, CDR1 is SQVTM and CDR2 ANQGSEA. CDR3 nucleotide sequence: TGCAGCGCCGCGGATAGCAATCAGCCCCAGCATTTT. Amino acids: CSAADSNQPQHF.

The table lists this clone with a few counts. The chain couples TRBV3-1 (or the pseudogene TRBV3-2) to TRBJ2-5; D remains unclear. V was shortened by 4 bases and J by 6 bases, with 9 bases between the two germline ends. This CDR3 has 12 residues. The germline V gene has CDR1 LGHDT and CDR2 YNNKEL (reference sequence). DNA for the CDR3: TGTGCCAGCAGCCCTCTCTTCCAGACCCAGTACTTC. This codes for CASSPLFQTQYF.

CDR3 nucleotides: TGTGCCAGCAGTGCCCCTGTTGACAGGACTGGAAACACCATATATTTT. This encodes CASSAPVDRTGNTIYF. The chain joins TRBV28 to TRBJ1-3; a weak D match, TRBD1 (6 bases). This CDR3 has 16 amino acids. Germline lookup yields CDR1 MDHEN and CDR2 SYDVKM. V lost 5 bases and J lost 2, with 16 bases in between.

This clone turned up a few times. This rearrangement joins TRBV29-1 to TRBJ2-1, with D possibly matching TRBD2 (6 bases). The CDR3 sequence is 14 residues long. Germline lookup yields CDR1 SQVTM and CDR2 ANQGSEA. The V end lost 3 bases, the J end lost 0 bases, and 9 bases lay between the germline ends. In DNA, the CDR3 is TGCAGCGTTGAGGGGGGAGTCTCCTACAATGAGCAGTTCTTC. Translation: CSVEGGVSYNEQFF.

This clone was recorded once. The rearrangement joins TRBV27 to TRBJ2-7, with D uncertain. CDR1 is MNHEY and CDR2 is SMNVEV in the germline V gene (reference sequence). CDR3 length: 14 residues. V was clipped by 6 bases and J by 0 bases, with 12 bases between them. In nucleotides, the CDR3 is TGTGCCAGCAGCCACGGTAGGAGCTCCTACGAGCAGTACTTC. Translated, it gives CASSHGRSSYEQYF.